This TCR beta chain was obtained from a study of long-term antiretroviral therapy in people with HIV. The study's findings and limits: Absence of data on ART adherence, viral resistance or therapy changes was noted. Repertoires with HIV possessed tighter CDR3 length spans than those of controls.

As concerns this clone: Its specificity is unknown.

Researchers report immunoSEQ v3.0 was run at survey level. Data came from immunoSEQ multiplex PCR; TCRdb stores just in-frame clones and leaves some out. Of about 16,000 clones listed, approximately 85% are singletons. This CDR3 has 14 residues. Trimming cost V 4 bases and J 0 bases, with 7 bases left between them. Germline CDR1 is MDHEN and CDR2 is SYDVKM. Sequenced material: unsorted PBMCs, taken 0.5 years after starting antiretroviral therapy. This chain connects TRBV28 to TRBJ1-3, with D possibly matching TRBD1 (5 bases). This receptor was taken from a woman aged 40 to 49 with HIV. Here the CDR3 DNA reads TGTGCCAGCAGTTGGGACGGCTCTGGAAACACCATATATTTT. Translated: CASSWDGSGNTIYF.